The T cell receptor (beta chain) under discussion was sequenced for a study of blood T cell repertoires in COVID-19 (dated by TCRdb to 2020 to 2021). Turning to the overall study: The collaborator samples originated in the United States, Italy and Spain and spanned the acute and convalescent phases of COVID-19. The samples were drawn from two sources: the first 160 participants of the ongoing ImmuneRACE study, and some 1,300 subjects contributed by 6 global collaborators. Where HLA class I and class II types were available, the types were taken from metadata supplied by the sample provider, not from assay-based typing. The repertoires were made available in a free public database intended to serve as a resource for research on the immune response to SARS-CoV-2. A de-identified subject ID, COVID-19 status, age in years and sex were almost always included in the sample metadata. Subjects who had been exposed to COVID-19, were actively infected with it, or had recovered from it provided the deeply sampled blood TCRbeta repertoires that made up the dataset. The prospective study material was composed of cDNA or gDNA derived from T cells, B-cell-depleted T cells, or PBMCs.

The CDR3, from cysteine to phenylalanine, totals 13 residues. This entry keeps only the CDR3 DNA: 39 bases, framed from base 1. V was cut back by 6 bases and J by 4 bases, leaving a gap of 13 bases between them. The germline V gene gives CDR1 as SGHRS and CDR2 as YFSETQ. Participants in the prospective study were enrolled through a virtual design, were aged roughly 18 to 100 years, and lived in some 24 United States geographic areas. In the prospective study, participants were assigned to cohorts based on the clinical history participants reported in a screening survey and a study questionnaire. In the prospective study, whole blood, serum and a nasopharyngeal or oropharyngeal swab were collected from each participant by mobile phlebotomists. Additional blood draws and questionnaires over an approximately two-month period could optionally be provided by prospective study participants. Before DNA extraction, blood samples from the prospective study were shipped at room temperature or frozen.

TCRbeta CDR3 regions were amplified from genomic DNA by means of the immunoSEQ Assay, a bias-controlled multiplex PCR. Per the original workflow: Nucleated cell counts per sample were estimated from amplification of reference gene primers within the assay. Sequence reads were collapsed and filtered to measure the absolute abundance of every unique TCRbeta CDR3 rearrangement. For each sample, productive Simpson clonality was calculated as the square root of Simpson's diversity index over productive rearrangements. Here the immuneACCESS table is served through TCRdb, limited to in-frame sequences with V and J called. Missing clones are a known gap in these copies; in checked studies unresolved V genes cover under half, and the rest lacks a known reason. For V, J and clone size, that table is used; D and trimming come from the DNA. The sample table holds about 190,000 clones, of which around 82% were seen once. The ten most abundant clones make up less than 20% of the sample.

Overall study results and their limits: The amount of clinical and demographic metadata varied by source and participant and was provided uncurated.

For this clone: Its specific antigen is unknown. One base away there is no much larger clone; base qualities are not given.

This TCR came from a woman aged 50 to 65 with acute COVID-19. The rearrangement combines TRBV5-1 with TRBJ1-1, and TRBD1 may be the D gene, going by 5 matching bases. Sequences were obtained from PBMCs or T cells enriched from blood (not recorded which). The CDR3 here reads CASMGGRLTEAFF. The sequence in DNA is TGCGCCAGCATGGGGGGAAGGCTCACTGAAGCTTTCTTT. Where the CDR3 stops, the reference TRBV5-1 and TRBJ1-1 genes take over; the full variable domain is KAGVTQTPRYLIKTRGQQVTLSCSPISGHRSVSWYQQTPGQGLQFLFEYFSETQRNKGNFPGRFSGRQFSNSRSEMNVSTLELGDSALYLCASMGGRLTEAFFGQGTRLTVV.